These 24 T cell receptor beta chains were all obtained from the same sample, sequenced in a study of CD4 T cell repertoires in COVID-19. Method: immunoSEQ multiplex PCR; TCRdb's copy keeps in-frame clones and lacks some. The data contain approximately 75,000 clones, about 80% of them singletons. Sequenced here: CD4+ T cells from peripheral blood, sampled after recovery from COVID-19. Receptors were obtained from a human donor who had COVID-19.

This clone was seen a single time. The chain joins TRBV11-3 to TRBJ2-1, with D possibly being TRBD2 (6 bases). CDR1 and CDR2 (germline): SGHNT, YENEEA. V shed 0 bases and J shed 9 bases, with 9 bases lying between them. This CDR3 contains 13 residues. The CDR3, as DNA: TGTGCCAGCAGCTTAGAATGGCGGGGTGAGCAGTTCTTC. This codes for CASSLEWRGEQFF.

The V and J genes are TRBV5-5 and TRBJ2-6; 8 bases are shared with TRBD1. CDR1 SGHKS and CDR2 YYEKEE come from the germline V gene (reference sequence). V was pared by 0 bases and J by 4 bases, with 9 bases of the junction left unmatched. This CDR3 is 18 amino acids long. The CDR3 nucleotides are TGTGCCAGCAGCTTGGTCTCTCAGGGGGCGCGAGGGGCCAACGTCCTGACTTTC. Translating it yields CASSLVSQGARGANVLTF.

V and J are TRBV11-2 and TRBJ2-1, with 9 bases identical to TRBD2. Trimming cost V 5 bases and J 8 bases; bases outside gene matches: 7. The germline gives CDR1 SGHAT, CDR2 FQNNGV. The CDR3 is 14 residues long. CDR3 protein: CASSPLTSGDEQFF. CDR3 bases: TGTGCCAGCAGCCCCTTGACTAGCGGCGATGAGCAGTTCTTC.

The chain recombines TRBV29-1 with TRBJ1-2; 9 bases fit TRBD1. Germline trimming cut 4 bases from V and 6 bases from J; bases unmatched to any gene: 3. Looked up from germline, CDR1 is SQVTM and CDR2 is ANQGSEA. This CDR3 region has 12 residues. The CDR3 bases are TGCAGCGTTGCCACAGGGGGCCATGGCTACACCTTC. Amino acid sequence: CSVATGGHGYTF.

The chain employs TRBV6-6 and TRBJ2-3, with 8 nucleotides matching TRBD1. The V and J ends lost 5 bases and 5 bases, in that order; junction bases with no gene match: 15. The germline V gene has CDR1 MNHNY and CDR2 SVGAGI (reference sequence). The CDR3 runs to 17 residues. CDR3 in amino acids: CASSPRGPGGAGDTQYF. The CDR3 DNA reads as TGTGCCAGCAGTCCTCGGGGACCAGGGGGCGCAGGAGATACGCAGTATTTT.

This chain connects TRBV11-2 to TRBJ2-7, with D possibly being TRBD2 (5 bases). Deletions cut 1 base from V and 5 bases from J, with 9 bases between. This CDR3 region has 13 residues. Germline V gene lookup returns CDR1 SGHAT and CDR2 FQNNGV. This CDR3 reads CASSLVRGNEQYF. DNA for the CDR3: TGTGCCAGCAGCTTAGTTCGGGGTAACGAGCAGTACTTC.

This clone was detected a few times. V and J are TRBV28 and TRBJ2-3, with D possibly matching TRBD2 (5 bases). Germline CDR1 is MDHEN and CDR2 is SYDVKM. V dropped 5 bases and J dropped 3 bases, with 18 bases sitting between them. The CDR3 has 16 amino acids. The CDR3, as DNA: TGTGCCAGCAGTCCCCGGACCTCGGGATTTACAGATACGCAGTATTTT. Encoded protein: CASSPRTSGFTDTQYF.

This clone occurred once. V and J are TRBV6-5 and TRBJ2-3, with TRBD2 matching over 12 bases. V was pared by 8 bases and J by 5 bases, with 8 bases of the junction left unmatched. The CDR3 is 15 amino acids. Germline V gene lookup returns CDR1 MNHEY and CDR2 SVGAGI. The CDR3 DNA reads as TGTGCCAGCCGTCGACTAGCGGGAGTGGGAGATACGCAGTATTTT. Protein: CASRRLAGVGDTQYF.

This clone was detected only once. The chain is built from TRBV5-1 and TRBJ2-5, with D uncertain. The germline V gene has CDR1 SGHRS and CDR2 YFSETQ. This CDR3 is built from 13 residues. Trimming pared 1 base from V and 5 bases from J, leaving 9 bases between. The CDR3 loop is CASSLRSMETQYF. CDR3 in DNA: TGCGCCAGCAGCTTGCGCTCGATGGAGACCCAGTACTTC.

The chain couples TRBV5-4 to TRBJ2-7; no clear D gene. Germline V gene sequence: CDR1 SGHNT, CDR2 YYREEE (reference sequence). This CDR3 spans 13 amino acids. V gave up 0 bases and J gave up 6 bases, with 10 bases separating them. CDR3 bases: TGTGCCAGCAGCTTGGACTGGTTAAGCGAGCAGTACTTC. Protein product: CASSLDWLSEQYF.

In nucleotides, the CDR3 is TGCGCCAGTCGCTTTGTAGGATCAGGGCTCACTGAAGCTTTCTTT. This sequence encodes CASRFVGSGLTEAFF. J is TRBJ1-1 and V is TRBV5-1, with D possibly matching TRBD1 (5 bases). The V end lost 8 bases, the J end lost 4 bases, and 21 bases lay between the germline ends. This CDR3 has 15 residues. Germline V gene sequence: CDR1 SGHRS, CDR2 YFSETQ.

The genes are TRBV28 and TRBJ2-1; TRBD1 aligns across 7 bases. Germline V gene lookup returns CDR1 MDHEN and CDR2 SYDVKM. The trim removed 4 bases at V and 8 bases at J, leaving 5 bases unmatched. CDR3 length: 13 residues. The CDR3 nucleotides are TGTGCCAGCAGTTCTACAGGGGTTTATGAGCAGTTCTTC. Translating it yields CASSSTGVYEQFF.

CDR3 DNA sequence: TGTGCCAGCAGTCCCGGACAGGGGGCGGGAGAATTCTATCAGCCCCAGCATTTT. It translates to CASSPGQGAGEFYQPQHF. The chain joins TRBV6-6 to TRBJ1-5; the match to TRBD1 covers 11 bases. This CDR3 comprises 18 residues. Trimming removed 5 bases from V and 5 bases from J; junction bases left unmatched: 14. CDR1 is MNHNY, CDR2 SVGAGI, per germline (reference sequence).

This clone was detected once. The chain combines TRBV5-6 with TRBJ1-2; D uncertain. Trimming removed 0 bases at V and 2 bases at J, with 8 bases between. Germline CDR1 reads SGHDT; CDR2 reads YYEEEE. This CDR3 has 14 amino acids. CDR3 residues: CASSLVLANYGYTF. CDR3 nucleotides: TGTGCCAGCAGCTTGGTGTTGGCCAACTATGGCTACACCTTC.

CDR3: CASSLSLFYGYTF. In DNA form, the CDR3 reads TGTGCCAGCAGTTTAAGTTTGTTCTATGGCTACACCTTC. The V and J genes are TRBV12-3 or TRBV12-4 and TRBJ1-2; D not resolved. The CDR3 contains 13 residues. V gave up 2 bases and J gave up 4 bases, with 8 bases separating them.

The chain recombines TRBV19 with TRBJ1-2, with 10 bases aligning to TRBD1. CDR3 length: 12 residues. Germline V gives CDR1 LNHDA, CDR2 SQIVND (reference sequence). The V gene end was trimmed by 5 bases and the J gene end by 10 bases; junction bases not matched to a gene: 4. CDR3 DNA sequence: TGTGCCAGTAGTGGGACAGGGGATCCCTACACCTTC. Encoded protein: CASSGTGDPYTF.

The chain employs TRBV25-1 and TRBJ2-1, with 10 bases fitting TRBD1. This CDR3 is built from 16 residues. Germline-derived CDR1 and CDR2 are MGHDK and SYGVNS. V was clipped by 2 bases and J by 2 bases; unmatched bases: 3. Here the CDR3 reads CASSERTGGTYNEQFF. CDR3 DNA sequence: TGTGCCAGCAGTGAAAGGACAGGGGGAACCTACAATGAGCAGTTCTTC.

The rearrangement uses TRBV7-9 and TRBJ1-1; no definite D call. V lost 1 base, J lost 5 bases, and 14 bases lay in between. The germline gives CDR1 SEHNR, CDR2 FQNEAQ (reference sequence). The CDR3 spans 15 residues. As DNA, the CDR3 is TGTGCCAGCAGCTTAGTCGTGAGTGGATTAACTGAAGCTTTCTTT. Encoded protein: CASSLVVSGLTEAFF. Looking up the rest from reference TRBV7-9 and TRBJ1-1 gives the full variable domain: DTGVSQNPRHKITKRGQNVTFRCDPISEHNRLYWYRQTLGQGPEFLTYFQNEAQLEKSRLLSDRFSAERPKGSFSTLEIQRTEQGDSAMYLCASSLVVSGLTEAFFGQGTRLTVV.

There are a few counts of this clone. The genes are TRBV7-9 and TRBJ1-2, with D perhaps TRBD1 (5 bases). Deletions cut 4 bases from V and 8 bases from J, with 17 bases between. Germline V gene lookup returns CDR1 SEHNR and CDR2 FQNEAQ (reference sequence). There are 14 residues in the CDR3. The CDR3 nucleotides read TGTGCCAGCAGCTCCCCCACGGGGGGGGTCGGCTACACCTTC. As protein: CASSSPTGGVGYTF.

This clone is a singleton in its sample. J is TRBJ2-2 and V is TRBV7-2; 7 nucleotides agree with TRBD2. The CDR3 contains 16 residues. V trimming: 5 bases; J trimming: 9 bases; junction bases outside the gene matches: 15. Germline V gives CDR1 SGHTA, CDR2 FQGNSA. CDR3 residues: CASSRGAGISSRELFF. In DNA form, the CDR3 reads TGTGCCAGCAGCCGGGGAGCGGGAATTTCTTCTCGGGAGCTGTTTTTT.

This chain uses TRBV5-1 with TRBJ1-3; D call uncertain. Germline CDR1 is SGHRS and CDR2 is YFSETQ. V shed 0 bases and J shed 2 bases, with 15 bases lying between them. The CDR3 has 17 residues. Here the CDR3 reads CASSLEAGSKTGNTIYF. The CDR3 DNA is TGCGCCAGCAGCTTGGAGGCAGGCTCGAAGACTGGAAACACCATATATTTT.

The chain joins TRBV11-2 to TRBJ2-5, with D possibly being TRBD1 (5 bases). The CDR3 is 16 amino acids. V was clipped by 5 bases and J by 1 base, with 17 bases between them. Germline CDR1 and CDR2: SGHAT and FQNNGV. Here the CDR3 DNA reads TGTGCCAGCAGCCGCCAACAGAGTCAGGGCCAAGAGACCCAGTACTTC. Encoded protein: CASSRQQSQGQETQYF.

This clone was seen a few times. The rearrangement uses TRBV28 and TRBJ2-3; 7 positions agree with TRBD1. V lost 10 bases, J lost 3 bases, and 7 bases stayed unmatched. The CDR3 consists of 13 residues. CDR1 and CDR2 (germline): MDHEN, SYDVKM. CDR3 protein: CATRGPSTDTQYF. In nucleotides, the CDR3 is TGTGCCACGAGGGGGCCTTCGACAGATACGCAGTATTTT.

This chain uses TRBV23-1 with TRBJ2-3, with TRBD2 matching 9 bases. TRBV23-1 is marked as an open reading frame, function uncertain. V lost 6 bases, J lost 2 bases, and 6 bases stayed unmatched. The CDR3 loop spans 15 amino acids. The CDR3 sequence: CASSLGLANTDTQYF. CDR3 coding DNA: TGCGCCAGCAGCCTAGGACTAGCGAACACAGATACGCAGTATTTT.